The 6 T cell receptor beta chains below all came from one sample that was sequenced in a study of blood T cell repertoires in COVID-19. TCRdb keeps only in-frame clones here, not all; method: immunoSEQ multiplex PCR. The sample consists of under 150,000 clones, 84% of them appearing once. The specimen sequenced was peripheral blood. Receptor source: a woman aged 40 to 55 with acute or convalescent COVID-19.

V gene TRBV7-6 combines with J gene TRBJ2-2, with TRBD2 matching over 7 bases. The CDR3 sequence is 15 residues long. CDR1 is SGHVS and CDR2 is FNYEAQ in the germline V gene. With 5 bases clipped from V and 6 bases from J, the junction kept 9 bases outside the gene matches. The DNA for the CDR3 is TGTGCCAGCAGCCCCGGACTAGTAGGCGCCGGGGAGCTGTTTTTT. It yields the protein CASSPGLVGAGELFF.

CDR3 in DNA: TGTGCCAGCAGTTACTCGATCCAATCCCGACAGGGCGGCTACACCTTC. Translating gives CASSYSIQSRQGGYTF. The J gene is TRBJ1-2, the V gene TRBV6-5, with 7 nucleotides matching TRBD1. V was pared by 0 bases and J by 8 bases, with 12 bases of the junction left unmatched. Germline V lookup: CDR1 MNHEY, CDR2 SVGAGI. CDR3 length: 16 residues.

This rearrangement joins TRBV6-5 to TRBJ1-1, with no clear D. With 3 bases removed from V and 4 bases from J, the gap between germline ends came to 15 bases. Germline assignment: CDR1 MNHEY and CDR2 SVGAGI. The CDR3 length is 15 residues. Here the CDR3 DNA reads TGTGCCAGCAGTTATTCGTCCGGTTTGGTCACTGAAGCTTTCTTT. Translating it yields CASSYSSGLVTEAFF.

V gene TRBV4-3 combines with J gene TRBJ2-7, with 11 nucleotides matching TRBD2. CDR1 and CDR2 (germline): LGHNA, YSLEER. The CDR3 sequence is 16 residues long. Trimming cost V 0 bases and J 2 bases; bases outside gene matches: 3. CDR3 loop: CASSQDPSGGPYEQYF. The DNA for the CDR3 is TGCGCCAGCAGCCAAGACCCTAGCGGGGGGCCCTACGAGCAGTACTTC.

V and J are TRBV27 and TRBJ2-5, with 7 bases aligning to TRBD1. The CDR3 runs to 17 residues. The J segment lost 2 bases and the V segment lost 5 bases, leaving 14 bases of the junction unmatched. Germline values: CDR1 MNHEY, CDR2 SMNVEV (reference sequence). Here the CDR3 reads CASSKARRTGIQETQYF. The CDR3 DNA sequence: TGTGCCAGCAGTAAAGCCCGTAGGACAGGCATACAAGAGACCCAGTACTTC.

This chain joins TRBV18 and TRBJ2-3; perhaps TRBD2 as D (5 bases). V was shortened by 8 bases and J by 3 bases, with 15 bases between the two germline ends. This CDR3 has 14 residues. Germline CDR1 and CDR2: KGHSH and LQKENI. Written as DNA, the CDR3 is TGTGCCAGCGGTAAAAATCGCGGGACAGATACGCAGTATTTT. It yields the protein CASGKNRGTDTQYF.